Only one count was recorded for the clone carrying this TCR beta chain. The sample comes from a study of control samples from healthy donors and cancer patients. Measured with immunoSEQ multiplex PCR; TCRdb has only the in-frame clones, and not every one. The sample carries under 80,000 clones, 94% recorded once. The sequence derives from a middle-aged woman in good health. The sequencing input was blood.

CDR3 DNA: TGTGCCAGCAGCGGAAGACGGCTGGAGGAAAAACTGTTTTTT. Its translation: CASSGRRLEEKLFF. This rearrangement joins TRBV11-2 to TRBJ1-4, with D unresolved. Germline V lookup: CDR1 SGHAT, CDR2 FQNNGV. Trimming pared 5 bases from V and 8 bases from J, leaving 15 bases between. The CDR3 consists of 14 residues. Using reference TRBV11-2 and TRBJ1-4 for the parts outside the CDR3, the full variable domain is EAGVAQSPRYKIIEKRQSVAFWCNPISGHATLYWYQQILGQGPKLLIQFQNNGVVDDSQLPKDRFSAERLKGVDSTLKIQPAKLEDSAVYLCASSGRRLEEKLFFGSGTQLSVL.